This TCR beta chain was recovered during a study of control samples from healthy donors and cancer patients (dated by TCRdb to 2018 to 2020). Taken from the germline V gene, the CDR1 and CDR2 loops are LGHNA and YNFKEQ. The cysteine opens and the phenylalanine closes a CDR3 of 14 amino acids. The read is trimmed to its CDR3 DNA, 42 bases read in frame from base 1. V gives up 0 bases and J gives up 4 bases, and the segment between their germline ends measures 7 bases. Remarks on this clone: Its antigen is unknown. No per-base quality is available; no much larger clone lies one base away.

Libraries were built with the immunoSEQ multiplex PCR assay. TCRdb mirrors the immuneACCESS table, restricted to in-frame sequences. Some clones are absent from its copies; in checked studies, under half trace to an unresolved V gene, and the reason for the others is unknown. This sample comprises over 150,000 clones, about 90% of them detected only once. Of the sample, approximately 1.5% falls within the top ten clones. This chain joins TRBV4-2 to TRBJ2-1; matching of 6 bases hints at TRBD1 as the D gene. This clonotype originated in a woman aged 45-60 years in good health. Sample: blood. The DNA sequence is given as TGTGCCAGCAGCCAAGACAGGGGTTACAATGAGCAGTTCTTC. This translates into CASSQDRGYNEQFF.